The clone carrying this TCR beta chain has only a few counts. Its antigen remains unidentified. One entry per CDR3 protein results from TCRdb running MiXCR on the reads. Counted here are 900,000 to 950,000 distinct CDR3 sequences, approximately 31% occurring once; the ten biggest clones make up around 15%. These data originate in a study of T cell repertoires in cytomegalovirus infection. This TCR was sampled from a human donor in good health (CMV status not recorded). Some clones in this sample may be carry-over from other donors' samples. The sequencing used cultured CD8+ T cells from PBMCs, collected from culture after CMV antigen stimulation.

CDR3 sequence (DNA): TGTGCCAGCAGTGAAGCAGGAGGTTATGGCTACACCTTC. This translates into CASSEAGGYGYTF. The rearrangement links TRBV2 to TRBJ1-2; no reliable D call. The CDR3 contains 13 residues. The V end was cut by 0 bases, the J end by 5 bases, with 7 bases between. The germline gives CDR1 SNHLY, CDR2 FYNNEI.